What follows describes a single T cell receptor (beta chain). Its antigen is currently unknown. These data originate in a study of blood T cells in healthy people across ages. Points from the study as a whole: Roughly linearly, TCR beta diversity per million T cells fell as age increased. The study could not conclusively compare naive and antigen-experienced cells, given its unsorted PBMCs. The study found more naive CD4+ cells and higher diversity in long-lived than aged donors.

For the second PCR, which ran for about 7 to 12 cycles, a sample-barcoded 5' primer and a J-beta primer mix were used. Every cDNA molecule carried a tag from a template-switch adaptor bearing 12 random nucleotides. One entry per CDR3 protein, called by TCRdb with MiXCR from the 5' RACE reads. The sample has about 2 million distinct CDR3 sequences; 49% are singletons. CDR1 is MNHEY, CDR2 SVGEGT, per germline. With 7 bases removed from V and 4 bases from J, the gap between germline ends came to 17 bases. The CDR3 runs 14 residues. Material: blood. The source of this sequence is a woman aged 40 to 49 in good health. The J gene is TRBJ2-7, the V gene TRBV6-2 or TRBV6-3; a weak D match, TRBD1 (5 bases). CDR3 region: CASKRQFTVYEQYF. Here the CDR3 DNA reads TGTGCCAGCAAACGACAGTTTACCGTTTACGAGCAGTACTTC.